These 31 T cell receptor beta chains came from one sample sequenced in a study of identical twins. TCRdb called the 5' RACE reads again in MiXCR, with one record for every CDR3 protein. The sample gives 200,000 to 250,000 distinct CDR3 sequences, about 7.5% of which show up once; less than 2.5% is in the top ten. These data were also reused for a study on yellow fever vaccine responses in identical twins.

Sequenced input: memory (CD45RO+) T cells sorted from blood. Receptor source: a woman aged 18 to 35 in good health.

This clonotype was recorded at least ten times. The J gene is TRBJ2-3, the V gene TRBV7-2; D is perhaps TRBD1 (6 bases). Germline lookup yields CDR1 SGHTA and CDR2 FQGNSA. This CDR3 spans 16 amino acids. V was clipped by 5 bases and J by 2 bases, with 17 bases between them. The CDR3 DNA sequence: TGTGCCAGCAGCCGAAGTCCGGACAGAAACACAGATACGCAGTATTTT. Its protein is CASSRSPDRNTDTQYF. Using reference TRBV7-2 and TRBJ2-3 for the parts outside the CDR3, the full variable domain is GAGVSQSPSNKVTEKGKDVELRCDPISGHTALYWYRQSLGQGLEFLIYFQGNSAPDKSGLPSDRFSAERTGGSVSTLTIQRTQQEDSAVYLCASSRSPDRNTDTQYFGPGTRLTVL.

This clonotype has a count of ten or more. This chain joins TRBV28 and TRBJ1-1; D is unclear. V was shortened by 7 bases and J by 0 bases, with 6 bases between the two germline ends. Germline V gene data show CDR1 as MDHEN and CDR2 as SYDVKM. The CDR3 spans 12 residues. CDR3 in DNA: TGTGCCAGCATGAGGTTGAACACTGAAGCTTTCTTT. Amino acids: CASMRLNTEAFF.

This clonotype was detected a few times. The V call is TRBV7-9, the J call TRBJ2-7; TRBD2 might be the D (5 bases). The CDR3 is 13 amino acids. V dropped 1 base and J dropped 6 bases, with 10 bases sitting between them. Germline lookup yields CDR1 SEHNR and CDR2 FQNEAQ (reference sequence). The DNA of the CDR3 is TGTGCCAGCAGCTTAGACGGGATCGGCGAGCAGTACTTC. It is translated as CASSLDGIGEQYF.

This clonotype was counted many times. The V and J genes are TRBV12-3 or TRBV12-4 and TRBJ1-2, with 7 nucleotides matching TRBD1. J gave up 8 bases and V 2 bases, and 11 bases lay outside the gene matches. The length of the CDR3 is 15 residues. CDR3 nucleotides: TGTGCCAGCAGTTTAAACGCCAGGGGGGCAGGGGGCTACACCTTC. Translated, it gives CASSLNARGAGGYTF.

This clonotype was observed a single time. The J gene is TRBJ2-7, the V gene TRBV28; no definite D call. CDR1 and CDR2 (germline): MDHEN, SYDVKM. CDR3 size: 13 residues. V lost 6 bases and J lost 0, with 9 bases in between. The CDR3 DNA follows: TGTGCCAGCAGGTCCGGACCCTCCTACGAGCAGTACTTC. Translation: CASRSGPSYEQYF. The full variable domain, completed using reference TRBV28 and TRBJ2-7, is DVKVTQSSRYLVKRTGEKVFLECVQDMDHENMFWYRQDPGLGLRLIYFSYDVKMKEKGDIPEGYSVSREKKERFSLILESASTNQTSMYLCASRSGPSYEQYFGPGTRLTVT.

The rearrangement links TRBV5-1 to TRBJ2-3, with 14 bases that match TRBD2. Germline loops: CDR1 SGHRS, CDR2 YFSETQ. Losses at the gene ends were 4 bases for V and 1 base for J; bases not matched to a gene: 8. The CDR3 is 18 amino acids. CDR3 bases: TGCGCCAGCAGCCCGGCGGGACTAGCGGGGGCCGGCACAGATACGCAGTATTTT. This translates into CASSPAGLAGAGTDTQYF.

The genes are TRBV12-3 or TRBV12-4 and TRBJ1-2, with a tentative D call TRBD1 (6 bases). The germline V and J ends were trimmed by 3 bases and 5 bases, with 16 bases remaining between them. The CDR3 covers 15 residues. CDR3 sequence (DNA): TGTGCCAGCAGTTTTAGTACACAGGGTTTTTATGGCTACACCTTC. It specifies CASSFSTQGFYGYTF.

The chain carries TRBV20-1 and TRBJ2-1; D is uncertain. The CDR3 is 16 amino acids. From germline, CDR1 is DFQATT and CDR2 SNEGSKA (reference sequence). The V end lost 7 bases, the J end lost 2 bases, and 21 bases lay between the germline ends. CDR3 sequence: CSGGGRTSQTYNEQFF. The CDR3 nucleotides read TGCAGTGGCGGCGGACGTACTTCCCAAACCTACAATGAGCAGTTCTTC.

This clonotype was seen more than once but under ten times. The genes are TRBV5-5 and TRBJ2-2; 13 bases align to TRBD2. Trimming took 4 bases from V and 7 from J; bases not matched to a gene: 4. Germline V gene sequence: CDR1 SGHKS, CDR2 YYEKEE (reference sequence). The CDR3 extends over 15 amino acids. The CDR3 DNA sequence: TGTGCCAGCAGCCCACTAGCGGGAGGGGTCGGGGAGCTGTTTTTT. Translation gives CASSPLAGGVGELFF.

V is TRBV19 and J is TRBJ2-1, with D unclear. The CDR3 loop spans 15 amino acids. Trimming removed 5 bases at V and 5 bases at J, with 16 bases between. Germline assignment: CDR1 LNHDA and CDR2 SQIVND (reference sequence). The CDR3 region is CASSALLGTHNEQFF. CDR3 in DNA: TGTGCCAGTAGTGCCCTTCTAGGAACCCACAATGAGCAGTTCTTC.

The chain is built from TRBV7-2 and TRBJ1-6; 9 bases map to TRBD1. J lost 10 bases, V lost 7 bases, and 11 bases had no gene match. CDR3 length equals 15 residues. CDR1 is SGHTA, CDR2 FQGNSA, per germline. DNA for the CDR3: TGTGCCAGCACCGAGGGGACAGGGTTTAACTCACCCCTCCACTTT. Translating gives CASTEGTGFNSPLHF.

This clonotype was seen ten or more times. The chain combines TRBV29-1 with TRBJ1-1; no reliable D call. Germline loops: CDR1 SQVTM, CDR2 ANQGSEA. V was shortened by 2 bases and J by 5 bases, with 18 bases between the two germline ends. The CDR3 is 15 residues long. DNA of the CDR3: TGCAGCGTTGAAAGGTTTGAGGGCGGAGGGACTGAAGCTTTCTTT. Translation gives CSVERFEGGGTEAFF.

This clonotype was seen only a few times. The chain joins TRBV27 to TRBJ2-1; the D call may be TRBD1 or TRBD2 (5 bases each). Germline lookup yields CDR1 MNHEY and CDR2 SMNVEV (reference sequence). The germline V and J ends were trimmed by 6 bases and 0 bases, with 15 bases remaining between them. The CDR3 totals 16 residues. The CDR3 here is CASRSHSDSSYNEQFF. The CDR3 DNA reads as TGTGCCAGCAGGTCCCATAGCGACAGCTCCTACAATGAGCAGTTCTTC.

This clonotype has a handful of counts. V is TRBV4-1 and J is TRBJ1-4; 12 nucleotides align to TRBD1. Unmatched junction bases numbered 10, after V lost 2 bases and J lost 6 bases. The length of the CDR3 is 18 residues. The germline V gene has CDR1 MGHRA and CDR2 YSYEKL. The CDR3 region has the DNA TGCGCCAGCAGCCAAACCAAAGGGACAGGGGGCTGGGATGAAAAACTGTTTTTT. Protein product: CASSQTKGTGGWDEKLFF.

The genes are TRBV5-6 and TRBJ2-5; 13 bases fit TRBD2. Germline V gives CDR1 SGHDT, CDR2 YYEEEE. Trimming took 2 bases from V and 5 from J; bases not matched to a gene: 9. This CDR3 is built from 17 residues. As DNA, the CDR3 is TGTGCCAGCAGCTTTACCCTTACTAGCGGGAGGGGGGAGACCCAGTACTTC. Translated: CASSFTLTSGRGETQYF.

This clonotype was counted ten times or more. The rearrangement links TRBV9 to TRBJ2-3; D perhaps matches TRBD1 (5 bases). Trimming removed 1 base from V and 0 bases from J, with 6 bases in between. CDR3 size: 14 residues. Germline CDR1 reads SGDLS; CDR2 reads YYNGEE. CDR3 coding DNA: TGTGCCAGCAGCGTATGGGGCAGCACAGATACGCAGTATTTT. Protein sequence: CASSVWGSTDTQYF.

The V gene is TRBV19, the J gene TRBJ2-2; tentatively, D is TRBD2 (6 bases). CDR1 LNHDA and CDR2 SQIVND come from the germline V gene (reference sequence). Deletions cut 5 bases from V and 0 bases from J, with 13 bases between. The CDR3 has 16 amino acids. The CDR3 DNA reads TGTGCCAGTAGTTTCTCGGGCGGGGCGAACACCGGGGAGCTGTTTTTT. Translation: CASSFSGGANTGELFF.

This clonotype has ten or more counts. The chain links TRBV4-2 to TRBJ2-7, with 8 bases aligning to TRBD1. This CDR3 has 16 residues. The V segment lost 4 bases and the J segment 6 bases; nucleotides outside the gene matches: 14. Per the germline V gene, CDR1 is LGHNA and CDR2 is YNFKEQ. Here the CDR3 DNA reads TGTGCCAGCAGCCCTGAAAGCGACAGGGGAAATTCCGAGCAGTACTTC. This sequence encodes CASSPESDRGNSEQYF.

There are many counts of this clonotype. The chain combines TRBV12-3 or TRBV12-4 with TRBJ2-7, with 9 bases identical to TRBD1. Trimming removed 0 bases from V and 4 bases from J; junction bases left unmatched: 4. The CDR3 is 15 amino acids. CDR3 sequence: CASSLAGTGLYEQYF. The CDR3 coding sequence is TGTGCCAGCAGTTTAGCCGGGACAGGGTTGTACGAGCAGTACTTC.

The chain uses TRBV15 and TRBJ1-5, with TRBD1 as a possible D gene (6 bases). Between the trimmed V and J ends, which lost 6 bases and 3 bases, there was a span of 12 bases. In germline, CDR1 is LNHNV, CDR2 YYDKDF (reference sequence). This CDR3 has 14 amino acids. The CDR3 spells CATRTGQLNQPQHF. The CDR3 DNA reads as TGTGCCACCAGGACGGGACAACTCAATCAGCCCCAGCATTTT. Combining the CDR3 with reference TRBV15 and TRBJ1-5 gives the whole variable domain DAMVIQNPRYQVTQFGKPVTLSCSQTLNHNVMYWYQQKSSQAPKLLFHYYDKDFNNEADTPDNFQSRRPNTSFCFLDIRSPGLGDTAMYLCATRTGQLNQPQHFGDGTRLSIL.

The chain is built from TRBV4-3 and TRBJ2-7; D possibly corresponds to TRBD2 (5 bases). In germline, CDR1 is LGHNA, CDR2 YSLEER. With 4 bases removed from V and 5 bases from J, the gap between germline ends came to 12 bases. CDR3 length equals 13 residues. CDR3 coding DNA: TGCGCCAGCAGCCCGGCATTAGCGAACGAGCAGTACTTC. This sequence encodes CASSPALANEQYF.

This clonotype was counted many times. The DNA for the CDR3 is TGTGCCATCACTGCCACAGGGGATCATTCACCCCTCCACTTT. Encoded protein: CAITATGDHSPLHF. This chain uses TRBV10-3 with TRBJ1-6; 7 bases agree with TRBD1. V dropped 7 bases and J dropped 8; count of bases not matched to a gene: 8. Per germline, CDR1 ENHRY and CDR2 SYGVKD. The CDR3 is 14 amino acids.

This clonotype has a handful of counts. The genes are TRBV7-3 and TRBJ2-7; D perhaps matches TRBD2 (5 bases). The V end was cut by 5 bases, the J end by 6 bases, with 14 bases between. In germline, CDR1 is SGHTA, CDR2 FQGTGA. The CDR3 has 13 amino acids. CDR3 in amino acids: CASSHAGASEQYF. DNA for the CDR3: TGTGCCAGCAGCCACGCGGGTGCCAGCGAGCAGTACTTC. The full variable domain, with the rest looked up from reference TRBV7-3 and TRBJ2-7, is GAGVSQTPSNKVTEKGKYVELRCDPISGHTALYWYRQSLGQGPEFLIYFQGTGAADDSGLPNDRFFAVRPEGSVSTLKIQRTERGDSAVYLCASSHAGASEQYFGPGTRLTVT.

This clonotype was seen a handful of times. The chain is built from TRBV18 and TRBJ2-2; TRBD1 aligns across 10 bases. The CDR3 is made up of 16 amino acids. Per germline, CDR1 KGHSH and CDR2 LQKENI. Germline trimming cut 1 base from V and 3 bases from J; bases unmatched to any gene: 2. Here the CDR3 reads CASSPRGTGDTGELFF. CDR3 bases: TGTGCCAGCTCACCACGGGGGACAGGGGACACCGGGGAGCTGTTTTTT. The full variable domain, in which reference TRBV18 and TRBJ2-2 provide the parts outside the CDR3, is NAGVMQNPRHLVRRRGQEARLRCSPMKGHSHVYWYRQLPEEGLKFMVYLQKENIIDESGMPKERFSAEFPKEGPSILRIQQVVRGDSAAYFCASSPRGTGDTGELFFGEGSRLTVL.

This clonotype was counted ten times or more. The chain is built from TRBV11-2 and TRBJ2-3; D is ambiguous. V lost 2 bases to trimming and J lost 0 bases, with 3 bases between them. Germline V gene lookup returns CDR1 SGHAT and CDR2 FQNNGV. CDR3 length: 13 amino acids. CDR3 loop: CASSLQSTDTQYF. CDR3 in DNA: TGTGCCAGCAGCTTACAGAGCACAGATACGCAGTATTTT.

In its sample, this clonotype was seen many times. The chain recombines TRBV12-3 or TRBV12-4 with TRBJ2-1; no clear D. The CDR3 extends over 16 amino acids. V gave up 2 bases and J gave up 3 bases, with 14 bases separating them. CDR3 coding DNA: TGTGCCAGCAGTTTATTAGTCAGGCCCCTCTACAATGAGCAGTTCTTC. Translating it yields CASSLLVRPLYNEQFF.

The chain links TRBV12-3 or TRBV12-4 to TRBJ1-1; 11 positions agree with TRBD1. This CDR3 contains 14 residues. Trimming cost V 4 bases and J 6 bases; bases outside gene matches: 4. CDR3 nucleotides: TGTGCCAGCAGTTGGACAGGGGGCGCGGCTGAAGCTTTCTTT. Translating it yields CASSWTGGAAEAFF.

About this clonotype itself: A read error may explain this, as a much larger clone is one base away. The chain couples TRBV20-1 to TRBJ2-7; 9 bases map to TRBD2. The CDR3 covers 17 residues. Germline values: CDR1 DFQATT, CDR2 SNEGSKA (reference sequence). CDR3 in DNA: TGCTGTGCTAGTAACGGGGGTAGCGGGGGATTTACCTACGAGCAGTACTTC. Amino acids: CCASNGGSGGFTYEQYF.

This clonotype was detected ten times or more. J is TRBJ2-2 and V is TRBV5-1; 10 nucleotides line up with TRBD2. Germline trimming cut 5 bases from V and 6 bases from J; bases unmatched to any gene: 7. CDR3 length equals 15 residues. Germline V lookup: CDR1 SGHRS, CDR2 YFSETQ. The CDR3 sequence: CASSRGTSASGELFF. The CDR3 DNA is TGCGCCAGCAGTCGAGGGACTAGCGCCTCCGGGGAGCTGTTTTTT.

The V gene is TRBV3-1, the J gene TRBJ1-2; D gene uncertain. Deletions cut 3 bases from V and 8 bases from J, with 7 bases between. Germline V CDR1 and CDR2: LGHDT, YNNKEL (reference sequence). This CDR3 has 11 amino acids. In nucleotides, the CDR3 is TGTGCCAGCAGCCAGTTATGGGGCTACACCTTC. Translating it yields CASSQLWGYTF.

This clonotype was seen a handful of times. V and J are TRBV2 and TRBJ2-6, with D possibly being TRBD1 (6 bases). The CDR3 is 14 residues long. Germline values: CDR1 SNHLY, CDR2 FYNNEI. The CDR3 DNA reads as TGTGCTCAATGGTGGGGGCAAGGGGCCAACGTCCTGACTTTC. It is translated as CAQWWGQGANVLTF.